A single sample is the source of the 9 T cell receptor beta chains below, sequenced in a study of T cell repertoires in cytomegalovirus infection. TCRdb re-analysed the reads in MiXCR, keeping a single row per CDR3 protein. The sample consists of approximately 990,000 distinct CDR3 sequences, around 30% of them appearing once. These receptors lack a known antigen. This sample comprised cultured CD8+ T cells from PBMCs, obtained from culture after CMV antigen stimulation. These receptors all stem from a human donor in good health (CMV status not recorded). Some clones in this sample may be carry-over from other donors' samples.

This clonotype was observed many times. The chain has TRBV7-9 and TRBJ1-1; no clear D. The ends were cut back, 8 bases at V and 0 bases at J, with 13 bases in the middle. The CDR3 is 14 residues long. In germline, CDR1 is SEHNR, CDR2 FQNEAQ (reference sequence). CDR3 loop: CASQTRNMNTEAFF. The CDR3 DNA is TGTGCCAGCCAAACCAGGAACATGAACACTGAAGCTTTCTTT. Complete variable domain (other parts from reference TRBV7-9 and TRBJ1-1): DTGVSQNPRHKITKRGQNVTFRCDPISEHNRLYWYRQTLGQGPEFLTYFQNEAQLEKSRLLSDRFSAERPKGSFSTLEIQRTEQGDSAMYLCASQTRNMNTEAFFGQGTRLTVV.

This clonotype was counted only a few times. The J gene is TRBJ2-7, the V gene TRBV7-9; 7 nucleotides line up with TRBD1. Trimming removed 3 bases from V and 1 base from J; junction bases left unmatched: 15. CDR3 length: 18 amino acids. Per germline, CDR1 SEHNR and CDR2 FQNEAQ (reference sequence). CDR3 DNA sequence: TGTGCCAGCAGCTTCCACACTACCGCGGACAGGCGATCCTACGAGCAGTACTTC. This translates into CASSFHTTADRRSYEQYF.

V and J are TRBV2 and TRBJ2-1; 7 positions match TRBD2. CDR1 is SNHLY and CDR2 is FYNNEI in the germline V gene. V lost 7 bases, J lost 10 bases, and 7 bases stayed unmatched. The CDR3 sequence is 12 residues long. The CDR3: CASNGGYFEQFF. DNA of the CDR3: TGTGCCAGCAACGGGGGGTACTTCGAGCAGTTCTTC.

The V call is TRBV15, the J call TRBJ2-1; D might be TRBD1 or TRBD2, each matching 5 bases. Trimming left V 9 bases short and J 1 base short, with 13 bases between. CDR3 length: 14 amino acids. The germline V gene has CDR1 LNHNV and CDR2 YYDKDF (reference sequence). This CDR3 reads CATTGTDSYNEQFF. For the CDR3, the DNA is TGTGCCACTACCGGGACCGATTCCTACAATGAGCAGTTCTTC.

Many counts were recorded for this clonotype. V and J are TRBV7-6 and TRBJ2-1; a weak D match, TRBD1 (5 bases). This CDR3 region has 15 residues. V shed 1 base and J shed 7 bases, with 14 bases lying between them. CDR1 is SGHVS and CDR2 is FNYEAQ in the germline V gene. The CDR3 loop is CASSLVGRVGNEQFF. The CDR3 DNA is TGTGCCAGCAGCTTAGTCGGCAGGGTGGGAAATGAGCAGTTCTTC.

The V gene is TRBV4-2, the J gene TRBJ1-5; maybe TRBD1 (6 bases). Germline loops: CDR1 LGHNA, CDR2 YNFKEQ. V was shortened by 0 bases and J by 4 bases, with 10 bases between the two germline ends. The CDR3 spans 15 residues. The CDR3 sequence: CASSQDGGVNQPQHF. The DNA of the CDR3 is TGTGCCAGCAGCCAAGATGGGGGCGTTAATCAGCCCCAGCATTTT.

The V call is TRBV4-2, the J call TRBJ2-7, with 9 bases aligning to TRBD1. Per germline, CDR1 LGHNA and CDR2 YNFKEQ. The CDR3 loop spans 16 amino acids. The junction had 7 bases not matched to a gene; V was cut back by 1 base and J by 3 bases. The DNA of the CDR3 is TGTGCCAGCAGCCAAGGGGGACAGGGAACAGTCTACGAGCAGTACGTC. Protein product: CASSQGGQGTVYEQYV.

Of note for this clonotype: A much larger clone differs by one base, so this may be a read error. This chain connects TRBV7-9 to TRBJ2-5; 10 nucleotides match TRBD2. Germline CDR1 and CDR2: SEHNR and FQNEAQ (reference sequence). The CDR3 has 16 residues. CDR3 in amino acids: CANSPGLAERQETQYF. The CDR3 bases are TGTGCCAACAGCCCTGGACTAGCGGAGAGGCAAGAGACCCAGTACTTC.

V usage is TRBV11-2 and J usage is TRBJ2-1, with TRBD2 matching 8 bases. CDR3 length equals 17 residues. Germline CDR1 reads SGHAT; CDR2 reads FQNNGV. V trimming: 5 bases; J trimming: 0 bases; junction bases outside the gene matches: 9. CDR3: CASSKGEGTSSYNEQFF. The CDR3 nucleotides read TGTGCCAGCAGCAAAGGCGAAGGGACTAGCTCCTACAATGAGCAGTTCTTC.